The rows below give T cell receptor beta chains drawn from one sample of a study of blood T cell repertoires in COVID-19. This table comes from immunoSEQ multiplex PCR, and its TCRdb copy is limited to in-frame clones, with some not included. The sample lists approximately 170,000 clones; more than 80% were seen once. The sequenced sample was peripheral blood. Receptor source: a woman in her fifties or sixties with COVID-19, enrolled during active disease. Both conserved end residues are part of each CDR3. A D gene is named only where the DNA matches it firmly. Clone sizes are given selectively: once, few, many, or a class where the clone is expanded.

cdr3_nt: TGTGCCAGCAGTGGGCAGGGTTCCAATCAGCCCCAGCATTTT
cdr3_aa: CASSGQGSNQPQHF
v_call: TRBV7-2
j_call: TRBJ1-5
clone_size: few
d_call: NA

cdr3_nt: TGCAGCGTTGAGGACGGGAACCTCGCTGAAGCTTTCTTT
cdr3_aa: CSVEDGNLAEAFF
v_call: TRBV29-1
j_call: TRBJ1-1
clone_size: NA
d_call: NA

cdr3_nt: TGCGCCAGCAGACAACCAGGGGGCATGGAGACCCAGTACTTC
cdr3_aa: CASRQPGGMETQYF
v_call: TRBV5-1
j_call: TRBJ2-5
clone_size: NA
d_call: TRBD1

cdr3_nt: TGTGCCAGCAGCCAGGGGTCCAATCAGCCCCAGCATTTT
cdr3_aa: CASSQGSNQPQHF
v_call: TRBV27
j_call: TRBJ1-5
clone_size: NA
d_call: NA

cdr3_nt: TGCGCCAGCAGCCAACTTGGGACAGGGGTGAACACTGAAGCTTTCTTT
cdr3_aa: CASSQLGTGVNTEAFF
v_call: TRBV4-1
j_call: TRBJ1-1
clone_size: NA
d_call: TRBD1

cdr3_nt: TGTGCCAGCAGCCCGACGGGTCAGCCCCAGCATTTT
cdr3_aa: CASSPTGQPQHF
v_call: TRBV12-3/TRBV12-4
j_call: TRBJ1-5
clone_size: few
d_call: NA

cdr3_nt: TGTGCCAGCTCACCAGCAAGAGGCGGCTATGGCTACACCTTC
cdr3_aa: CASSPARGGYGYTF
v_call: TRBV18
j_call: TRBJ1-2
clone_size: NA
d_call: NA

cdr3_nt: TGTGCCATCAGTGGGACTAGCGGGGAAGGTTCATCGCGACTCAGCGAGCAGTACTTC
cdr3_aa: CAISGTSGEGSSRLSEQYF
v_call: TRBV10-3
j_call: TRBJ2-7
clone_size: NA
d_call: TRBD2

cdr3_nt: TGTGCCAGCAGTTTGACAGGTAGCTCCTACGAGCAGTACTTC
cdr3_aa: CASSLTGSSYEQYF
v_call: TRBV5-4
j_call: TRBJ2-7
clone_size: NA
d_call: NA

cdr3_nt: TGTGCCAGTAGTACCTATCAGGAGGTAATCGCGAATCAGCCCCAGCATTTT
cdr3_aa: CASSTYQEVIANQPQHF
v_call: TRBV19
j_call: TRBJ1-5
clone_size: NA
d_call: NA

cdr3_nt: TGTGCCAGCAGCCCCGGGGGGCTCCCTAATGAAAAACTGTTTTTT
cdr3_aa: CASSPGGLPNEKLFF
v_call: TRBV7-9
j_call: TRBJ1-4
clone_size: NA
d_call: NA

cdr3_nt: TGTGCCAGCAGCGTAGGAGCCGGGGTTGAAGGCTACACCTTC
cdr3_aa: CASSVGAGVEGYTF
v_call: TRBV9
j_call: TRBJ1-2
clone_size: NA
d_call: NA

cdr3_nt: TGTGCCAGCAGCACCGGGACAGGGGGCACTGAAGCTTTCTTT
cdr3_aa: CASSTGTGGTEAFF
v_call: TRBV7-3
j_call: TRBJ1-1
clone_size: few
d_call: TRBD1

cdr3_nt: TGTGCCAGCAGTTCGGGACTCCTGAACACTGAAGCTTTCTTT
cdr3_aa: CASSSGLLNTEAFF
v_call: TRBV5-4
j_call: TRBJ1-1
clone_size: NA
d_call: NA

cdr3_nt: TGCGCCAGCAGCCAAACTCGACAGGGGAATCAGCCCCAGCATTTT
cdr3_aa: CASSQTRQGNQPQHF
v_call: TRBV4-3
j_call: TRBJ1-5
clone_size: NA
d_call: TRBD1

cdr3_nt: TGCGCCAGCAGCCCATGGACTAGCGGGGGGGCCGGGGAGACCCAGTACTTC
cdr3_aa: CASSPWTSGGAGETQYF
v_call: TRBV4-1
j_call: TRBJ2-5
clone_size: NA
d_call: TRBD2

cdr3_nt: TGTGCCACCAGCAGAGATAAGCGGCAGGGGATCGAAAAACTGTTTTTT
cdr3_aa: CATSRDKRQGIEKLFF
v_call: TRBV15
j_call: TRBJ1-4
clone_size: NA
d_call: NA

cdr3_nt: TGTGCCAGCAGCAGTTACGAGCAGTACTTC
cdr3_aa: CASSSYEQYF
v_call: TRBV2
j_call: TRBJ2-7
clone_size: NA
d_call: NA

cdr3_nt: TGCGCCAGCAGGGAAACAGGGGCCGTGGAGCTGTTTTTT
cdr3_aa: CASRETGAVELFF
v_call: TRBV5-1
j_call: TRBJ2-2
clone_size: once
d_call: TRBD1

cdr3_nt: TGTGCCAGCAGCTCTCCGGGACTAGCGGGGGGGCCACACACCGGGGAGCTGTTTTTT
cdr3_aa: CASSSPGLAGGPHTGELFF
v_call: TRBV5-4
j_call: TRBJ2-2
clone_size: NA
d_call: TRBD2

cdr3_nt: TGTGCCAGTAGTATGGGAGACATTGGTGAAGCTTTCTTT
cdr3_aa: CASSMGDIGEAFF
v_call: TRBV19
j_call: TRBJ1-1
clone_size: once
d_call: NA

cdr3_nt: TGTGCCAGCAGCCCACAAAGGGGGCAGGTTCACTATGGCTACACCTTC
cdr3_aa: CASSPQRGQVHYGYTF
v_call: TRBV5-5
j_call: TRBJ1-2
clone_size: NA
d_call: TRBD1